This T cell receptor (beta chain) was captured by sequencing in a study of cytomegalovirus exposure and HLA in healthy donors. Whole-study findings and limits: Productive rates of about 87% or about 30% were seen for most TCR beta V segments in an earlier analysis. It emerged from a later analysis that several of the most significant clusters appeared to be linked to common viral pathogens. Rarity characterized most TCR sequences, yet some public TCRs appeared in many donors. In a later analysis, TCR association rates varied by HLA locus: DRB1 most, HLA-C fewest.

PCR amplification relied on 60 Vbeta primers (plus 13 Jbeta primers). Sequencing was performed with immunoSEQ multiplex PCR; in TCRdb, only in-frame clones are kept and a portion is missing. Seen here are about 140,000 clones, around four fifths observed once, and the top ten hold 1% to 1.5%. Remarks on this clone: Antigen specificity is unknown.

The CDR3 has 17 residues. Per germline, CDR1 SGHRS and CDR2 YFSETQ. V shed 1 base, J shed 8 bases, and the junction held 13 bases outside the gene matches. Material for sequencing was PBMCs. The sequence derives from a male donor in good health and CMV-seropositive. The chain recombines TRBV5-1 with TRBJ1-2, with 11 positions matching TRBD1. The CDR3 region has the DNA TGCGCCAGCAGCTTGAGCCGGACAGGGGGCGAGGGTGGAGGCTACACCTTC. It specifies CASSLSRTGGEGGGYTF.